The 30 T cell receptor beta chains below all came from one sample that was sequenced in a study of blood T cell repertoires in COVID-19 (dated by TCRdb to the early 2020s). Libraries were built with the immunoSEQ multiplex PCR assay. This is the immuneACCESS table as TCRdb keeps it, with only in-frame sequences that have V and J called. A part of the clones is gone; compared with another copy, unresolved V genes explain less than half, and the rest is unexplained. Present in this sample are about 98,000 clones, 82% of which were seen just once. Around a sixth of the sample is in the top ten clones. Material: peripheral blood. These receptors came from a man at least 80 years old with acute or convalescent COVID-19.

This sequence joins TRBV6-6 and TRBJ1-2; a weak D match, TRBD1 (6 bases). V lost 6 bases to trimming and J lost 2 bases, with 10 bases between them. CDR3 length: 13 amino acids. Germline V lookup: CDR1 MNHNY, CDR2 SVGAGI (reference sequence). Written as DNA, the CDR3 is TGTGCCAGCAGCACAGGGAGCAACTATGGCTACACCTTC. Amino acid sequence: CASSTGSNYGYTF.

This sequence joins TRBV19 and TRBJ2-5; D possibly corresponds to TRBD1 (6 bases). Trimming took off 2 bases at V and 2 bases at J, with 12 bases between the two ends. There are 15 residues in the CDR3. Germline values: CDR1 LNHDA, CDR2 SQIVND (reference sequence). CDR3 amino acids: CASSIMGAGQETQYF. DNA for the CDR3: TGTGCCAGTAGTATAATGGGGGCAGGACAAGAGACCCAGTACTTC.

In DNA form, the CDR3 reads TGTGCCAGCAGCCAACCTGGGGGTAGCGGAAGGAAAAATGAGCAGTTCTTC. This encodes CASSQPGGSGRKNEQFF. The chain uses TRBV7-8 and TRBJ2-1; a weak D match, TRBD2 (6 bases). V lost 5 bases and J 7 bases, leaving 24 bases between the germline ends. This CDR3 has 17 residues. Germline CDR1 is SGHVS and CDR2 is FQNEAQ.

Written as DNA, the CDR3 is TGTGCCAGCTCACCACTCCAGGGAGAGACCCAGTACTTC. This codes for CASSPLQGETQYF. The chain has TRBV18 and TRBJ2-5, with D perhaps matching TRBD1 (5 bases). V was clipped by 1 base and J by 4 bases, with 7 bases between them. The CDR3 consists of 13 residues. The V gene's germline CDR1 is KGHSH and CDR2 LQKENI. The whole variable domain, remainder taken from reference TRBV18 and TRBJ2-5, is NAGVMQNPRHLVRRRGQEARLRCSPMKGHSHVYWYRQLPEEGLKFMVYLQKENIIDESGMPKERFSAEFPKEGPSILRIQQVVRGDSAAYFCASSPLQGETQYFGPGTRLLVL.

This clone was recorded a few times. This chain connects TRBV13 to TRBJ1-3; the match to TRBD1 covers 9 bases. Germline CDR1 reads PRHDT; CDR2 reads FYEKMQ (reference sequence). There are 16 residues in the CDR3. V was pared by 5 bases and J by 2 bases, with 7 bases of the junction left unmatched. The CDR3 bases are TGTGCCAGCAGCCCGAGGGGACAGGGCCCTGGAAACACCATATATTTT. Translation gives CASSPRGQGPGNTIYF. The variable domain in full, completed from reference TRBV13 and TRBJ1-3, reads AAGVIQSPRHLIKEKRETATLKCYPIPRHDTVYWYQQGPGQDPQFLISFYEKMQSDKGSIPDRFSAQQFSDYHSELNMSSLELGDSALYFCASSPRGQGPGNTIYFGEGSWLTVV.

CDR3 in DNA: TGTGCCAGCAGCTTGGCCGGCGGGGGCCCGTGGGAGACCCAGTACTTC. Translated: CASSLAGGGPWETQYF. The rearrangement joins TRBV5-4 to TRBJ2-5; weak D call: TRBD2 (7 bases). From germline, CDR1 is SGHNT and CDR2 YYREEE (reference sequence). Trimming cost V 0 bases and J 5 bases, with 17 bases left between them. The length of the CDR3 is 16 residues.

The chain couples TRBV28 to TRBJ2-3, with 13 bases lining up with TRBD2. J lost 0 bases, V lost 3 bases, and 15 bases had no gene match. The CDR3 covers 21 residues. Germline loops: CDR1 MDHEN, CDR2 SYDVKM. The CDR3 DNA reads TGTGCCAGCAGTTTTTCAACTAGCGGGAGGGCAAAGTCCTCTAGCACAGATACGCAGTATTTT. Translating gives CASSFSTSGRAKSSSTDTQYF. The whole variable domain, filled in from reference TRBV28 and TRBJ2-3, reads DVKVTQSSRYLVKRTGEKVFLECVQDMDHENMFWYRQDPGLGLRLIYFSYDVKMKEKGDIPEGYSVSREKKERFSLILESASTNQTSMYLCASSFSTSGRAKSSSTDTQYFGPGTRLTVL.

For the CDR3, the DNA is TGTGCCAGTAAAGGGACAAGTACCCAAAATCAGCCCCAGCATTTT. Protein: CASKGTSTQNQPQHF. The chain is built from TRBV19 and TRBJ1-5; TRBD1 is a possible D gene (6 bases). There are 15 residues in the CDR3. Between the trimmed V and J ends, which lost 7 bases and 4 bases, there was a span of 17 bases. The germline gives CDR1 LNHDA, CDR2 SQIVND (reference sequence).

The genes are TRBV10-1 and TRBJ2-7; D remains unclear. With 7 bases removed from V and 0 bases from J, the gap between germline ends came to 13 bases. CDR3 size: 14 residues. Per germline, CDR1 WNHNN and CDR2 SYGVQD (reference sequence). CDR3 sequence: CASIGTSSSYEQYF. Here the CDR3 DNA reads TGCGCCAGCATCGGCACTTCTAGCTCCTACGAGCAGTACTTC.

The chain recombines TRBV9 with TRBJ2-1; the match to TRBD2 covers 12 bases. The V gene end was trimmed by 4 bases and the J gene end by 4 bases; junction bases not matched to a gene: 6. The CDR3 runs 16 residues. Germline-derived CDR1 and CDR2 are SGDLS and YYNGEE. This CDR3 is CASSPRLAGAYNEQFF. The CDR3 DNA reads TGTGCCAGCAGCCCTCGACTAGCGGGAGCTTACAATGAGCAGTTCTTC.

This chain connects TRBV27 to TRBJ1-6, with a tentative D call TRBD1 (5 bases). CDR1 and CDR2 from the germline V gene are MNHEY and SMNVEV (reference sequence). Trimming removed 3 bases at V and 9 bases at J, with 9 bases between. This CDR3 is 13 amino acids long. The CDR3 DNA is TGTGCCAGCAGTTTCAGGGATCGTTCACCCCTCCACTTT. It encodes CASSFRDRSPLHF.

The chain carries TRBV7-2 and TRBJ2-3; maybe TRBD2 (6 bases). Trimming took 6 bases from V and 2 from J, leaving 15 bases between them. The CDR3 extends over 15 amino acids. Germline V gene data show CDR1 as SGHTA and CDR2 as FQGNSA. The CDR3 DNA reads as TGTGCCAGCAGTATTAGCGGATCTTCCACAGATACGCAGTATTTT. This gives the protein CASSISGSSTDTQYF.

This clone appeared a single time. This rearrangement joins TRBV7-2 to TRBJ1-3; 9 bases line up with TRBD1. Losses at the gene ends were 1 base for V and 2 bases for J; bases not matched to a gene: 3. Germline values: CDR1 SGHTA, CDR2 FQGNSA. The CDR3 is made up of 16 amino acids. In DNA form, the CDR3 reads TGTGCCAGCAGCTTAGAGGACAGGGGAGCTGGAAACACCATATATTTT. Translation: CASSLEDRGAGNTIYF.

The CDR3 DNA reads as TGCGCCAGCAGCCGACAATTCTCCTCCACAGATACGCAGTATTTT. It specifies CASSRQFSSTDTQYF. V and J are TRBV4-3 and TRBJ2-3; D is uncertain. The germline V and J ends were trimmed by 4 bases and 2 bases, with 13 bases remaining between them. Germline lookup yields CDR1 LGHNA and CDR2 YSLEER. CDR3 size: 15 residues.

V usage is TRBV19 and J usage is TRBJ2-7, with TRBD2 matching over 7 bases. CDR3 length equals 15 residues. V gave up 1 base and J gave up 0 bases; unmatched junction bases: 3. CDR1 is LNHDA and CDR2 is SQIVND in the germline V gene (reference sequence). The CDR3 sequence: CASSIGGGRSYEQYF. The CDR3 DNA is TGTGCCAGTAGTATAGGGGGAGGGCGCTCCTACGAGCAGTACTTC.

This chain uses TRBV18 with TRBJ2-7; D is unresolved. This CDR3 has 13 amino acids. CDR1 is KGHSH, CDR2 LQKENI, per germline. The V end lost 5 bases, the J end lost 2 bases, and 10 bases lay between the germline ends. The CDR3 sequence: CASSVTETYEQYF. CDR3 sequence (DNA): TGTGCCAGCTCAGTCACAGAGACCTACGAGCAGTACTTC.

The V and J genes are TRBV28 and TRBJ1-4, with a possible D match to TRBD1 (6 bases). V was shortened by 10 bases and J by 4 bases, with 13 bases between the two germline ends. The CDR3 has 13 amino acids. CDR1 and CDR2 from the germline V gene are MDHEN and SYDVKM. CDR3 loop: CAIRTANNEKLFF. The CDR3 DNA sequence: TGTGCCATTCGGACAGCTAATAATGAAAAACTGTTTTTT.

This clone was observed once. The chain joins TRBV12-3 or TRBV12-4 to TRBJ2-7; D is perhaps TRBD1 (6 bases). V was trimmed by 11 bases and J by 2 bases, leaving 10 bases between them. This CDR3 is built from 11 residues. The CDR3 DNA reads as TGTGCCTCAACAGGGACCTACGAGCAGTACTTC. Translated: CASTGTYEQYF.

V usage is TRBV27 and J usage is TRBJ2-2, with TRBD2 as a possible D gene (5 bases). The V gene lost 3 bases and the J gene lost 6 bases, with 14 bases spanning the gap. CDR1 and CDR2 (germline): MNHEY, SMNVEV (reference sequence). The length of the CDR3 is 15 residues. Written as DNA, the CDR3 is TGTGCCAGCAGTTTCCTCGGGTCCGGGGCCGGGGAGCTGTTTTTT. Its translation: CASSFLGSGAGELFF.

This sequence joins TRBV6-6 and TRBJ2-5; 7 bases align to TRBD1. The CDR3 extends over 12 amino acids. The ends lost 8 bases at V and 1 base at J; junction bases unmatched: 1. Germline CDR1 reads MNHNY; CDR2 reads SVGAGI (reference sequence). This chain's CDR3 is CASRDSQETQYF. The CDR3, as DNA: TGTGCCAGCCGGGACAGCCAAGAGACCCAGTACTTC.

This rearrangement joins TRBV6-5 to TRBJ2-3; D may be TRBD2 (6 bases). V gave up 4 bases and J gave up 2 bases, with 7 bases separating them. Per germline, CDR1 MNHEY and CDR2 SVGAGI. The CDR3 is made up of 13 amino acids. CDR3 bases: TGTGCCAGCAGTTGGGACTTCACAGATACGCAGTATTTT. It yields the protein CASSWDFTDTQYF.

This chain joins TRBV7-9 and TRBJ1-3, with 9 positions matching TRBD1. This CDR3 contains 16 residues. Germline trimming cut 4 bases from V and 1 base from J; bases unmatched to any gene: 5. Germline lookup yields CDR1 SEHNR and CDR2 FQNEAQ (reference sequence). Here the CDR3 DNA reads TGTGCCAGCAGCTCCCGGGACAGGGAGTCTGGAAACACCATATATTTT. It codes for CASSSRDRESGNTIYF.

This clone came up a few times. The rearrangement links TRBV5-6 to TRBJ1-1; D is possibly TRBD1 (6 bases). The germline V gene has CDR1 SGHDT and CDR2 YYEEEE. This CDR3 has 15 residues. The V gene lost 1 base and the J gene lost 1 base, with 11 bases spanning the gap. Here the CDR3 DNA reads TGTGCCAGCAGCTTGCCCGGACAGACGAACACTGAAGCTTTCTTT. The encoded protein is CASSLPGQTNTEAFF.

This sequence joins TRBV27 and TRBJ2-7, with TRBD1 matching over 9 bases. With V trimmed by 3 bases and J by 5 bases, 8 bases remained unmatched. The germline V gene has CDR1 MNHEY and CDR2 SMNVEV (reference sequence). The CDR3 contains 15 residues. The CDR3 sequence: CASSFQTGGGHEQYF. Here the CDR3 DNA reads TGTGCCAGCAGTTTCCAGACAGGGGGTGGCCACGAGCAGTACTTC.

The chain carries TRBV20-1 and TRBJ1-2; the D is unclear. V was pared by 2 bases and J by 6 bases, with 7 bases between. The CDR3 runs to 11 residues. Per the germline V gene, CDR1 is DFQATT and CDR2 is SNEGSKA (reference sequence). The CDR3 bases are TGCAGTGCTAGAAGCCATAATGGCTACACCTTC. Protein: CSARSHNGYTF.

V and J are TRBV5-6 and TRBJ1-1; 10 bases agree with TRBD1. CDR3 length: 15 amino acids. In germline, CDR1 is SGHDT, CDR2 YYEEEE. Trimming removed 4 bases from V and 4 bases from J; junction bases left unmatched: 7. In nucleotides, the CDR3 is TGTGCCAGCAGCCCGGGACAGGGGAGGGTCACTGAAGCTTTCTTT. Translating gives CASSPGQGRVTEAFF.

The rearrangement joins TRBV4-1 to TRBJ2-7; 7 bases match TRBD1. The CDR3 loop spans 14 amino acids. The germline V gene has CDR1 MGHRA and CDR2 YSYEKL. V dropped 4 bases and J dropped 6; count of bases not matched to a gene: 9. CDR3 residues: CASSRGQAGGEQYF. The DNA for the CDR3 is TGCGCCAGCAGCCGTGGACAGGCAGGGGGCGAGCAGTACTTC.

This chain links TRBV6-2 or TRBV6-3 with TRBJ2-3, with 10 bases identical to TRBD2. Germline V CDR1 and CDR2: MNHEY, SVGEGT. The trim removed 5 bases at V and 2 bases at J, leaving 7 bases unmatched. The CDR3 contains 16 residues. The DNA of the CDR3 is TGTGCCAGCAGTGGCACTAGCGGGATTTCCACAGATACGCAGTATTTT. It is translated as CASSGTSGISTDTQYF.

This sequence joins TRBV30 and TRBJ2-5; TRBD2 agrees at 8 bases. Germline trimming cut 0 bases from V and 5 bases from J; bases unmatched to any gene: 8. The CDR3 extends over 15 amino acids. Per germline, CDR1 GTSNPN and CDR2 SVGIG (reference sequence). Written as DNA, the CDR3 is TGTGCCTGGAGTGTACGAGCGGGAGCTTGGGAGACCCAGTACTTC. Encoded protein: CAWSVRAGAWETQYF.

This clone was detected ten times or more. The chain employs TRBV14 and TRBJ2-5; possibly TRBD1 for D (6 bases). The CDR3 is made up of 16 amino acids. From germline, CDR1 is SGHDN and CDR2 FVKESK. With 4 bases removed from V and 5 bases from J, the gap between germline ends came to 20 bases. CDR3 amino acids: CASSPEQGLRSETQYF. The CDR3, as DNA: TGTGCCAGCAGCCCGGAACAGGGCCTTAGGTCTGAGACCCAGTACTTC.